Described below is a single T cell receptor (beta chain) sequence and its context. Its target antigen remains unknown. There are no base qualities to consult, and no much larger clone falls within one base. Libraries came from multiplex PCR. The sequencing machine was an Illumina HiSeq 2500. Following protocols modified from ARM-PCR, the researchers constructed TCRbeta libraries through three rounds of nested PCR with primers (Table S4). PCR products of 200-500 bp were gel-excised and purified with the QIAquick gel extraction kit before sequencing. From the authors' description of their analysis: Reads were cleaned with Trimmomatic, merged with FLASH into complete CDR3 sequences, and assigned to V(D)J germline segments with MiTCR. VDJtools was used to compute clonal diversity as the inverse Simpson's index. In-frame sequences without a premature stop codon were defined as productive reads. Through fastp at Q25 and MiXCR, TCRdb rebuilt clones from the public reads, retaining in-frame beta chains. Every distinct CDR3 protein forms one entry, paired with its most common genes and DNA. TCRdb's processing, not the authors' own work, is the source of the V and J calls. For this sample the table gives fewer than 75,000 distinct CDR3 sequences, of which 75% to 85% were detected only once. The ten largest account for more than 40% of the sample.

The data originate from a study of tumor and adjacent non-tumor tissue in lung cancer listed by TCRdb under 2018. Regarding the study in general: The cohort included approximately 13 adenocarcinoma, 2 squamous cell carcinoma and 1 small cell lung cancer patients. Ages among the roughly 15 patients ranged from about 30 to 85 years, there were ten or so men and 5 women, and disease was at TNM stage I to III. Sequencing generated a total of around 120 million productive TCRbeta reads, averaging about 4.2 million reads per sample. Bulk TCRbeta repertoires were compared between lung tumor tissue and matched distant non-tumor lung tissue obtained from more than twelve lung cancer patients. For each patient, one tumor sample and one normal lung sample were taken, giving about 29 paired specimens that underwent TCRbeta CDR3 sequencing.

Study-wide conclusions, independent of this receptor: Significantly higher TCR diversity (inverse Simpson) was observed in tumor tissue than in normal lung tissue (around 450 vs 160, P = 0.0075, Mann-Whitney U test). The top 100 clones made up a significantly larger cumulative share of the repertoire in normal lung than in tumor tissue. Significantly higher TCR diversity was found in younger patients, and higher tumor TCR diversity was associated with shorter overall and disease-free survival. Peripheral blood was not sequenced, so blood TCRbeta repertoires were not examined in the lung cancer patients of the study. Neither the sequencing platform nor unique molecular identifiers are mentioned in the methods. With only about 16 patients in the cohort, the authors noted that larger samples and more detailed clinical data are needed.

CDR1 and CDR2, per the germline V gene, are MGHRA and YSYEKL. The CDR3 spans 15 residues, from the cysteine through the phenylalanine. The DNA shown is the 45-base CDR3, in frame from base 1. The junction shows trimming of 1 base on V and 12 bases on J, plus 21 bases between the germline ends. RNA was isolated from bulk, unsorted tissue, and RNA quality was assessed with a NanoDrop ND-1000 and an Agilent 2100. For the normal lung samples, distant non-tumor tissue was collected more than 3 cm away from the tumor edge. Donors were newly diagnosed lung cancer patients admitted for thoracic surgery in China between August and November 2014, without prior chemotherapy. Patients with previous radiotherapy or chemotherapy, or with another concurrent cancer, were excluded from the study. Surgical tissue pieces of roughly 1-2 cm3 were preserved in RNAlater solution and were kept at -80 degrees C until use.

The sequencing sample was made of distant non-tumor lung tissue. Here the chain combines TRBV4-1 and TRBJ1-2; TRBD1 could be the D gene, as 6 bases match. The sequence was collected from a man between 60 and 75 years old with non-small cell lung cancer. The DNA sequence is as follows: TGCGCCAGCAGCCAAGCCCAGGACAGAGTCTATGGTCACACCTTC. This encodes CASSQAQDRVYGHTF.